The next 24 T cell receptor beta chains were all read from a single sample in a study of technical replicates of blood from several donors. Clones were sequenced by immunoSEQ multiplex PCR, and TCRdb holds only the in-frame ones, with some missing. The data show approximately 85,000 clones, over 85% seen once. Sample: T cells isolated from PBMCs. The origin of the receptors is a human donor in good health.

V and J are TRBV18 and TRBJ2-3; D ambiguous. The CDR3 runs 13 residues. V gave up 5 bases and J gave up 2 bases, with 8 bases separating them. Looked up from germline, CDR1 is KGHSH and CDR2 is LQKENI. CDR3 amino acids: CASSTQDTDTQYF. CDR3 nucleotide sequence: TGTGCCAGCTCAACGCAGGACACAGATACGCAGTATTTT.

The chain carries TRBV4-1 and TRBJ2-7; D call uncertain. CDR1 and CDR2 (germline): MGHRA, YSYEKL. V was trimmed by 3 bases and J by 4 bases, leaving 13 bases between them. The CDR3 has 14 residues. CDR3 in DNA: TGCGCCAGCAGCCAGGGTGACATTTCATACGAGCAGTACTTC. The encoded protein is CASSQGDISYEQYF.

The rearrangement uses TRBV29-1 and TRBJ2-1; 12 nucleotides align to TRBD1. The CDR3 sequence is 14 residues long. Germline lookup yields CDR1 SQVTM and CDR2 ANQGSEA. Losses at the gene ends were 3 bases for V and 10 bases for J; bases not matched to a gene: 7. Here the CDR3 reads CSVDRGQGAREQFF. CDR3 in DNA: TGCAGCGTTGATAGGGGACAGGGGGCGAGGGAGCAGTTCTTC.

The count of this clone is one. The V and J genes are TRBV7-2 and TRBJ2-3, with 7 bases identical to TRBD2. V lost 2 bases, J lost 4 bases, and 12 bases stayed unmatched. Germline V gene sequence: CDR1 SGHTA, CDR2 FQGNSA. CDR3 size: 17 residues. The CDR3 here is CASSLSRRGRLADTQYF. CDR3 DNA: TGTGCCAGCAGCTTATCACGGCGCGGGAGATTGGCAGATACGCAGTATTTT.

The chain uses TRBV4-1 and TRBJ2-1; TRBD2 aligns across 7 bases. Trimming removed 5 bases from V and 2 bases from J; junction bases left unmatched: 6. The CDR3 loop spans 15 amino acids. Germline CDR1 MGHRA, CDR2 YSYEKL. The CDR3 here is CASSVQRGTYNEQFF. DNA of the CDR3: TGCGCCAGCAGCGTCCAGCGGGGCACCTACAATGAGCAGTTCTTC.

The chain couples TRBV19 to TRBJ2-6, with 7 bases that match TRBD1. CDR3 size: 18 residues. The trim removed 2 bases at V and 0 bases at J, leaving 7 bases unmatched. Germline V gene data show CDR1 as LNHDA and CDR2 as SQIVND (reference sequence). The CDR3 spells CASSIFLWDSSGANVLTF. CDR3 nucleotide sequence: TGTGCCAGTAGTATATTTCTTTGGGACAGCTCTGGGGCCAACGTCCTGACTTTC.

The chain employs TRBV7-6 and TRBJ1-4; the D is unclear. CDR1 and CDR2 (germline): SGHVS, FNYEAQ. The CDR3 length is 15 residues. Trimming shortened V by 1 base and J by 4 bases, and 10 bases separated the two germline ends. This CDR3 reads CASSLDVARNEKLFF. CDR3 DNA: TGTGCCAGCAGCTTAGACGTAGCTCGTAATGAAAAACTGTTTTTT.

The rearrangement links TRBV6-6 to TRBJ1-4; 7 bases are shared with TRBD1. V trimming: 5 bases; J trimming: 8 bases; junction bases outside the gene matches: 8. Germline V gene data show CDR1 as MNHNY and CDR2 as SVGAGI (reference sequence). The CDR3 consists of 14 residues. In nucleotides, the CDR3 is TGTGCCAGCAGTGATGACAGGGAGCACGAAAAACTGTTTTTT. It codes for CASSDDREHEKLFF.

This rearrangement joins TRBV6-1 to TRBJ2-7; D might be TRBD1 (6 bases). CDR3 size: 12 residues. The ends were cut back, 5 bases at V and 3 bases at J, with 8 bases in the middle. The germline CDR1 and CDR2 sequences are MNHNS and SASEGT. The CDR3 is CASSQDSYEQYF. Written as DNA, the CDR3 is TGTGCCAGCAGTCAGGACAGCTACGAGCAGTACTTC.

The chain has TRBV9 and TRBJ2-3, with 9 nucleotides matching TRBD2. With V trimmed by 0 bases and J by 3 bases, 8 bases remained unmatched. The germline V gene has CDR1 SGDLS and CDR2 YYNGEE. CDR3 length: 17 residues. CDR3 bases: TGTGCCAGCAGCGTAGAAAGTAGCGGGGGCTTGACAGATACGCAGTATTTT. Residues: CASSVESSGGLTDTQYF.

CDR3 nucleotides: TGTGCCAGCAGTTTATTTCCTAGCGGGGGCTCCTACGAGCAGTACTTC. Amino acids: CASSLFPSGGSYEQYF. The chain combines TRBV28 with TRBJ2-7; 10 bases agree with TRBD2. Per the germline V gene, CDR1 is MDHEN and CDR2 is SYDVKM. The CDR3 has 16 residues. Unmatched junction bases numbered 3, after V lost 1 base and J lost 0 bases.

The V gene is TRBV27, the J gene TRBJ2-2; maybe TRBD2 (6 bases). Between the trimmed V and J ends, which lost 7 bases and 4 bases, there was a span of 7 bases. There are 12 residues in the CDR3. CDR1 is MNHEY, CDR2 SMNVEV, per germline (reference sequence). The CDR3 loop reads CASMGGTGELFF. The DNA for the CDR3 is TGTGCCAGCATGGGGGGCACCGGGGAGCTGTTTTTT.

The V call is TRBV15, the J call TRBJ1-5, with no clear D. CDR3 size: 15 residues. Germline lookup yields CDR1 LNHNV and CDR2 YYDKDF (reference sequence). Trimming pared 0 bases from V and 4 bases from J, leaving 10 bases between. CDR3 bases: TGTGCCACCAGCAGAGATGCCAGGCCGAATCAGCCCCAGCATTTT. Protein sequence: CATSRDARPNQPQHF.

J is TRBJ2-7 and V is TRBV7-2; 13 bases line up with TRBD2. The CDR3 totals 18 residues. Trimming at V came to 5 bases and at J to 4 bases, leaving 14 bases not matched to a gene. The germline V gene encodes CDR1 SGHTA and CDR2 FQGNSA. The CDR3 DNA is TGTGCCAGCAGCGCCGTCGGACAGCGGACTAGCGGGGGTTACGAGCAGTACTTC. Protein sequence: CASSAVGQRTSGGYEQYF.

The rearrangement joins TRBV5-1 to TRBJ2-7; TRBD1 matches at 8 bases. Unmatched junction bases numbered 8, after V lost 3 bases and J lost 3 bases. The V gene's germline CDR1 is SGHRS and CDR2 YFSETQ. This CDR3 is built from 15 residues. This CDR3 is CASSSPGQVLYEQYF. CDR3 DNA: TGCGCCAGCAGCTCACCGGGACAGGTCCTCTACGAGCAGTACTTC.

The chain combines TRBV10-3 with TRBJ2-1, with D possibly being TRBD1 (5 bases). The CDR3 runs 15 residues. V dropped 6 bases and J dropped 5 bases, with 17 bases sitting between them. Germline values: CDR1 ENHRY, CDR2 SYGVKD. This CDR3 reads CAIRSRATMDNEQFF. CDR3 DNA sequence: TGTGCCATCAGGTCCAGGGCGACCATGGACAATGAGCAGTTCTTC.

Of note for this clone: Relative to the germline gene, one junction end is altered; a read error may explain this. The chain joins TRBV19 to TRBJ2-7; tentative D call: TRBD1 (5 bases). The CDR3 is 13 amino acids. Germline CDR1 reads LNHDA; CDR2 reads SQIVND (reference sequence). In DNA form, the CDR3 reads TGTGCCAGTAGTTCGACCTCCAGGGAAAGACAAAACTTC. This translates into CASSSTSRERQNF.

The chain recombines TRBV6-4 with TRBJ2-1; 13 bases line up with TRBD2. V dropped 7 bases and J dropped 4; count of bases not matched to a gene: 10. The CDR3 is made up of 17 amino acids. Per the germline V gene, CDR1 is MRHNA and CDR2 is SNTAGT. The CDR3 DNA is TGTGCCAGCATACGAACAGGGACTAGCGGGAAGTACAATGAGCAGTTCTTC. This gives the protein CASIRTGTSGKYNEQFF.

The J gene is TRBJ2-7, the V gene TRBV5-1, with D maybe TRBD2 (7 bases). The CDR3 consists of 16 residues. V was trimmed by 0 bases and J by 5 bases, leaving 18 bases between them. In germline, CDR1 is SGHRS, CDR2 YFSETQ. CDR3 amino acids: CASSLGLGGAGDEQYF. For the CDR3, the DNA is TGCGCCAGCAGCTTGGGATTGGGGGGGGCTGGGGACGAGCAGTACTTC.

CDR3 bases: TGTGCCAGCTCACCACCCGGGCAGGGGGCCTACGAGCAGTACTTC. Protein product: CASSPPGQGAYEQYF. The genes are TRBV18 and TRBJ2-7, with TRBD1 matching over 7 bases. CDR3 length equals 15 residues. From germline, CDR1 is KGHSH and CDR2 LQKENI. With V trimmed by 0 bases and J by 2 bases, 4 bases remained unmatched. Filled out from reference TRBV18 and TRBJ2-7, the complete variable domain reads NAGVMQNPRHLVRRRGQEARLRCSPMKGHSHVYWYRQLPEEGLKFMVYLQKENIIDESGMPKERFSAEFPKEGPSILRIQQVVRGDSAAYFCASSPPGQGAYEQYFGPGTRLTVT.

The chain has TRBV5-1 and TRBJ1-4, with 7 bases matching TRBD1. The ends lost 2 bases at V and 2 bases at J; junction bases unmatched: 0. This CDR3 is 14 amino acids long. The germline gives CDR1 SGHRS, CDR2 YFSETQ. Here the CDR3 reads CASSLGGTNEKLFF. The CDR3 region has the DNA TGCGCCAGCAGCTTAGGGGGCACTAATGAAAAACTGTTTTTT.

V gene TRBV27 combines with J gene TRBJ1-1; D may be TRBD1 (6 bases). Trimming removed 4 bases from V and 5 bases from J, with 29 bases in between. The CDR3 runs to 19 residues. Germline V lookup: CDR1 MNHEY, CDR2 SMNVEV (reference sequence). The CDR3 nucleotides read TGTGCCAGCAGTTCATACCCTGGGGGATTCAGGGGAGGGGGGACTGAAGCTTTCTTT. Protein sequence: CASSSYPGGFRGGGTEAFF.

This sequence joins TRBV4-1 and TRBJ2-7; D is unresolved. Germline CDR1 MGHRA, CDR2 YSYEKL. The CDR3 is made up of 15 amino acids. Trimming took 5 bases from V and 0 from J, leaving 14 bases between them. CDR3 nucleotides: TGCGCCAGCAGCGCCCCACAGAGTCCCTCCTACGAGCAGTACTTC. Its protein is CASSAPQSPSYEQYF.

This clone has a single count. The chain recombines TRBV15 with TRBJ1-6, with 7 bases that match TRBD1. CDR1 LNHNV and CDR2 YYDKDF come from the germline V gene (reference sequence). This CDR3 is 15 amino acids long. Trimming at V came to 5 bases and at J to 7 bases, leaving 8 bases not matched to a gene. Here the CDR3 DNA reads TGTGCCACCAGCGCTCGGACAGGCGACAATTCACCCCTCCACTTT. Translated: CATSARTGDNSPLHF.